Shown below are 18 T cell receptor beta chains from a single sample sequenced in a study of T cell repertoires in cytomegalovirus infection. TCRdb analysed the reads with MiXCR anew, one entry per CDR3 protein. The sample records 350,000 to 550,000 distinct CDR3 sequences, under 40% being singletons. Sequencing was performed on PBMCs. Receptors originate from a human donor in good health (CMV status not recorded). Some clones in this sample may be carry-over from other donors' samples.

About this clonotype: Being one base from a much bigger clone, this may be a read error. Since the CDR3 does not end with the conserved phenylalanine or tryptophan, this likely comes from a read error. The chain employs TRBV6-5 and TRBJ1-2, with D possibly matching TRBD1 (5 bases). There are 17 residues in the CDR3. The V and J ends lost 3 bases and 4 bases respectively, with 21 bases between them. The V gene's germline CDR1 is MNHEY and CDR2 SVGAGI. Here the CDR3 reads CASSYRTPAGPFYGYTL. The CDR3 DNA reads TGTGCCAGCAGTTATCGGACACCGGCCGGACCTTTCTATGGCTACACCTTA.

The chain joins TRBV20-1 to TRBJ1-2; 9 positions match TRBD1. This CDR3 comprises 17 residues. V shed 5 bases, J shed 4 bases, and the junction held 17 bases outside the gene matches. From germline, CDR1 is DFQATT and CDR2 SNEGSKA (reference sequence). DNA of the CDR3: TGCAGTGCTGAAAACCACAGGGGGCGCGAGATCCGCTATGGCTACACCTTC. Its translation is CSAENHRGREIRYGYTF.

This chain uses TRBV11-1 with TRBJ2-5; the match to TRBD1 covers 10 bases. Germline CDR1 and CDR2: SGHAT and FQDESV (reference sequence). This CDR3 is built from 14 residues. V shed 7 bases and J 5 bases; nucleotides not matched to a gene: 7. The CDR3 here is CASTPTGGSETQYF. The CDR3 DNA is TGTGCCAGCACCCCGACAGGGGGCTCTGAGACCCAGTACTTC.

CDR3 nucleotides: TGTGCCAGCAGCTTGCCCGGGATTGCAGCAGAGACCCAGTACTTC. Amino acid sequence: CASSLPGIAAETQYF. The chain couples TRBV5-4 to TRBJ2-5, with a weak D call TRBD2 (5 bases). Germline values: CDR1 SGHNT, CDR2 YYREEE (reference sequence). The CDR3 spans 15 residues. The V end lost 1 base, the J end lost 4 bases, and 14 bases lay between the germline ends.

This chain connects TRBV20-1 to TRBJ1-1; tentative D call: TRBD1 (6 bases). Germline CDR1 is DFQATT and CDR2 is SNEGSKA (reference sequence). Trimming cost V 1 base and J 3 bases, with 15 bases left between them. CDR3 length equals 15 residues. CDR3 nucleotides: TGCAGTGCTAGAGTCATAGGCCAGGGGCACACTGAAGCTTTCTTT. Residues: CSARVIGQGHTEAFF.

This clonotype has a handful of counts. The V gene is TRBV19, the J gene TRBJ2-2, with a weak D call TRBD2 (6 bases). Deletions cut 6 bases from V and 8 bases from J, with 16 bases between. The CDR3 is 14 residues long. Germline CDR1 reads LNHDA; CDR2 reads SQIVND (reference sequence). In DNA form, the CDR3 reads TGTGCCAGTAGCGTGGGGACTTCGATGGGGGAGCTGTTTTTT. This gives the protein CASSVGTSMGELFF.

This clonotype was recorded a few times. In DNA, the CDR3 is TGTGCCAGCAGATCGGACAGGGTCCACGAGCAGTACTTC. Amino acids: CASRSDRVHEQYF. The chain recombines TRBV5-5 with TRBJ2-7; 8 bases line up with TRBD1. The CDR3 has 13 residues. Trimming removed 5 bases from V and 5 bases from J; junction bases left unmatched: 6. Germline CDR1 and CDR2: SGHKS and YYEKEE (reference sequence).

This clonotype was seen a handful of times. The V and J genes are TRBV4-1 and TRBJ1-6, with a possible D match to TRBD1 (5 bases). The CDR3 length is 14 residues. Germline V gene sequence: CDR1 MGHRA, CDR2 YSYEKL. V was pared by 2 bases and J by 12 bases, with 14 bases between. The CDR3 nucleotides are TGCGCCAGCAGCCAAAACGGCAGGGCGGAACCCCTCCACTTT. Translation gives CASSQNGRAEPLHF.

Concerning this clonotype itself: A clone one base away is much larger, so this may be a read error. V and J are TRBV4-1 and TRBJ1-1; unclear D gene. CDR3 length equals 14 residues. In germline, CDR1 is MGHRA, CDR2 YSYEKL. CDR3 region: CACSQQTDNTEAFF. In DNA form, the CDR3 reads TGCGCCTGCAGCCAACAGACTGACAACACTGAAGCTTTCTTT.

The chain combines TRBV6-5 with TRBJ1-1; D is unclear. Germline values: CDR1 MNHEY, CDR2 SVGAGI. The CDR3 has 13 amino acids. V gave up 5 bases and J gave up 1 base, with 8 bases separating them. The CDR3: CASSTWKNTEAFF. The DNA of the CDR3 is TGTGCCAGCAGTACCTGGAAGAACACTGAAGCTTTCTTT.

At least ten counts were recorded for this clonotype. The V call is TRBV7-8, the J call TRBJ2-7; 15 nucleotides align to TRBD2. V was clipped by 1 base and J by 5 bases; unmatched bases: 12. This CDR3 comprises 19 residues. The germline V gene encodes CDR1 SGHVS and CDR2 FQNEAQ. CDR3 residues: CASSLVGLAGGRRLHEQYF. The CDR3 DNA reads as TGTGCCAGCAGCTTAGTGGGACTAGCGGGGGGTAGGCGTCTCCACGAGCAGTACTTC.

This clonotype appeared a few times. CDR3 amino acids: CASSSLPVYNSPLHF. The CDR3 DNA is TGTGCCAGCAGTTCCCTCCCCGTCTATAATTCACCCCTCCACTTT. The genes are TRBV28 and TRBJ1-6, with D unclear. There are 15 residues in the CDR3. With 4 bases removed from V and 3 bases from J, the gap between germline ends came to 10 bases. Per germline, CDR1 MDHEN and CDR2 SYDVKM.

This clonotype was detected ten times or more. This chain links TRBV10-3 with TRBJ1-5; D unresolved. Trimming pared 3 bases from V and 5 bases from J, leaving 11 bases between. This CDR3 region has 14 residues. Per the germline V gene, CDR1 is ENHRY and CDR2 is SYGVKD. The CDR3, as DNA: TGTGCCATCAGTGACGGACCTTCCTATCAGCCCCAGCATTTT. It yields the protein CAISDGPSYQPQHF.

This clonotype appeared many times. A read error may account for a junction end that differs from germline. V gene TRBV7-7 combines with J gene TRBJ2-7; D unclear. This CDR3 region has 14 residues. CDR1 is SSHAT, CDR2 FNYEAQ, per germline (reference sequence). CDR3 region: CASSLGLNSYEQYF. The CDR3 DNA sequence: TGTGCTAGCAGCTTAGGCTTAAACTCCTACGAGCAGTACTTC.

This clonotype was seen more than once but under ten times. V gene TRBV28 combines with J gene TRBJ2-7, with 9 bases matching TRBD2. This CDR3 contains 16 residues. CDR1 is MDHEN, CDR2 SYDVKM, per germline. V shed 5 bases and J 2 bases; nucleotides not matched to a gene: 10. CDR3 nucleotides: TGTGCCAGCAGTCCGTCCGGGAGCGGGGGGACCTACGAGCAGTACTTC. This translates into CASSPSGSGGTYEQYF. The full variable domain, in which reference TRBV28 and TRBJ2-7 provide the parts outside the CDR3, is DVKVTQSSRYLVKRTGEKVFLECVQDMDHENMFWYRQDPGLGLRLIYFSYDVKMKEKGDIPEGYSVSREKKERFSLILESASTNQTSMYLCASSPSGSGGTYEQYFGPGTRLTVT.

This chain connects TRBV10-3 to TRBJ2-5; 10 bases fit TRBD2. V shed 4 bases, J shed 3 bases, and the junction held 2 bases outside the gene matches. In germline, CDR1 is ENHRY, CDR2 SYGVKD. The length of the CDR3 is 14 residues. The DNA of the CDR3 is TGTGCCATCAGTGCTGGACTAGCGGAAGAGACCCAGTACTTC. Encoded protein: CAISAGLAEETQYF.

The chain combines TRBV4-1 with TRBJ1-4, with D unclear. Trimming removed 0 bases from V and 10 bases from J, with 18 bases in between. Germline CDR1 and CDR2: MGHRA and YSYEKL. The CDR3 extends over 16 amino acids. The CDR3 sequence is CASSQDKFAFLTKLFF. CDR3 DNA sequence: TGCGCCAGCAGCCAAGATAAGTTCGCCTTCCTAACAAAACTGTTTTTT.

There are a few counts of this clonotype. The gene calls are TRBV7-9 and TRBJ1-2, with D unclear. CDR3 size: 14 residues. Germline CDR1 reads SEHNR; CDR2 reads FQNEAQ (reference sequence). V was cut by 1 base and J by 0 bases, with 6 bases left in between. The CDR3 region has the DNA TGTGCCAGCAGCTTAGTCGGTGCTAACTATGGCTACACCTTC. Encoded protein: CASSLVGANYGYTF.